This entry concerns a single T cell receptor beta chain. The antigen remains undetermined. The data are from a study of CXCR3-negative and CXCR3-positive naive CD8 T cells. Points from the study as a whole: For CXCR3-positive naive cells, TRB CDR3s were more hydrophobic than those of CXCR3-negative naive cells.

Libraries were UMI-labeled 5' RACE TRB cDNA. TCRdb reprocessed the 5' RACE reads, with one entry per CDR3 protein and no DNA. The specimen's table records about 46,000 distinct CDR3 sequences. In triplicate, each CD8+ T cell subset was sorted at 300,000 cells per replicate. Germline lookup yields CDR1 SEHNR and CDR2 FQNEAQ (reference sequence). This CDR3 has 15 amino acids. V and J are TRBV7-9 and TRBJ2-5; the TCRdb D gene call, TRBD1, has no DNA to confirm it. This TCR derives from a human donor in good health. Some clones in this sample may be carry-over from other donors' samples. The sequencing input was naive CXCR3- CD8+ T cells from blood. The subset denotes: CD45RO-CCR7+CD27+CD95- naive CD8+ T cells lacking CXCR3 (TNR3-). The CDR3 protein is CASSLRQGVKETQYF. Filled out from reference TRBV7-9 and TRBJ2-5, the complete variable domain reads DTGVSQNPRHKITKRGQNVTFRCDPISEHNRLYWYRQTLGQGPEFLTYFQNEAQLEKSRLLSDRFSAERPKGSFSTLEIQRTEQGDSAMYLCASSLRQGVKETQYFGPGTRLLVL.